These 20 T cell receptor beta chains originate from one sample sequenced in a study of spatial heterogeneity in lung cancer. TCRdb redid the calling of the 5' RACE reads with MiXCR, one entry per CDR3 protein. The sample has 9,000 to 13,000 distinct CDR3 sequences; approximately 6.8% are singletons. The time point was: sample taken at primary tumor resection. The sequenced material consisted of unsorted whole RNA from tumor, nontumor lung or frozen PBMC. The sequencing used PBMCs, collected at surgery. These receptors were obtained from a male donor with early-stage non-small cell lung cancer.

As to this clonotype: This beta chain was picked up by a library intended for alpha chains and is off target, so its count carries little meaning. V gene TRBV10-2 combines with J gene TRBJ2-1; 13 positions agree with TRBD2. Losses at the gene ends were 6 bases for V and 8 bases for J; bases not matched to a gene: 4. Germline V gene lookup returns CDR1 WSHSY and CDR2 SAAADI. This CDR3 has 14 amino acids. CDR3 sequence reads: CASSGTSGKDEQFF. The CDR3 coding sequence is TGCGCCAGCAGCGGGACTAGCGGGAAAGATGAGCAGTTCTTC.

This clonotype was counted many times. This CDR3 is missing its conserved last phenylalanine or tryptophan, likely due to a read error. This beta chain was picked up by a library intended for alpha chains and is off target, so its count carries little meaning. The V and J genes are TRBV9 and TRBJ2-3; TRBD1 might be the D (5 bases). Germline V lookup: CDR1 SGDLS, CDR2 YYNGEE. CDR3 length equals 14 residues. V lost 4 bases, J lost 4 bases, and 13 bases lay in between. DNA for the CDR3: TGTGCCAGCAGCCCAAGACAGTCCCCAGATACGCAGTATTCT. This encodes CASSPRQSPDTQYS.

This clonotype appeared many times. This beta chain lies outside the target of a library built for alpha chains; its clone size means little. The CDR3 region is CASSALGASTDTQYF. The CDR3 coding sequence is TGTGCCAGCAGCGCGCTCGGGGCGAGCACAGATACGCAGTATTTT. The chain is built from TRBV7-3 and TRBJ2-3; perhaps D is TRBD1 or TRBD2 (5 bases each). The CDR3 loop spans 15 amino acids. V was pared by 5 bases and J by 0 bases, with 12 bases between. Germline V gives CDR1 SGHTA, CDR2 FQGTGA.

Sample share makes this clonotype medium-sized (0.01 to 0.1%). Within a library made for alpha chains, this beta chain is off target, and its count is uninformative. The V gene is TRBV6-2 or TRBV6-3, the J gene TRBJ2-4; maybe TRBD1 (6 bases). Germline-derived CDR1 and CDR2 are MNHEY and SVGEGT. The V and J ends lost 8 bases and 6 bases respectively, with 11 bases between them. The CDR3 sequence is 12 residues long. This CDR3 reads CASWGPGNIQYF. The DNA for the CDR3 is TGTGCCAGCTGGGGGCCCGGAAACATTCAGTACTTC.

This clonotype has at least ten counts. Because this beta chain is a stray read in a library intended to capture alpha chains, its abundance should not be given much weight. The V call is TRBV20-1, the J call TRBJ2-5; D remains unclear. Per germline, CDR1 DFQATT and CDR2 SNEGSKA (reference sequence). The CDR3 has 13 residues. The ends were cut back, 3 bases at V and 5 bases at J, with 13 bases in the middle. The CDR3 coding sequence is TGCAGTGCTAGTCCGCTAGGTGTCGAGACCCAGTACTTC. It specifies CSASPLGVETQYF.

In this sample, this clonotype turned up many times. This beta chain is an unintended read in a library built for alpha chains; its size means little. The CDR3 nucleotides read TGCGCCAGCAGGGATAGCGGGGGGACCCAGGCGCAGTATTTT. This encodes CASRDSGGTQAQYF. The rearrangement uses TRBV5-1 and TRBJ2-3, with TRBD2 matching 10 bases. The CDR3 length is 14 residues. Germline CDR1 and CDR2: SGHRS and YFSETQ. Trimming removed 5 bases from V and 10 bases from J; junction bases left unmatched: 10.

In regard to this clonotype: This beta chain lies outside the target of a library built for alpha chains; its clone size means little. CDR3 sequence (DNA): TGTGCCAGCACCCTCCTCGCCGATGGCTACACCTTC. Its protein is CASTLLADGYTF. The gene calls are TRBV5-6 and TRBJ1-2; D gene uncertain. This CDR3 contains 12 residues. Deletions cut 6 bases from V and 6 bases from J, with 12 bases between. Germline V gene sequence: CDR1 SGHDT, CDR2 YYEEEE.

The table lists this clonotype with many counts. This beta chain is an unintended read in a library built for alpha chains; its size means little. The genes are TRBV29-1 and TRBJ1-1; D is possibly TRBD1 (5 bases). Per germline, CDR1 SQVTM and CDR2 ANQGSEA. The CDR3 has 13 residues. V lost 8 bases to trimming and J lost 4 bases, with 17 bases between them. For the CDR3, the DNA is TGCAGCTCTACCCCCGGGGCAGGCACTGAAGCTTTCTTT. Translating it yields CSSTPGAGTEAFF.

This clonotype was detected ten times or more. This beta chain lies outside the target of a library built for alpha chains; its clone size means little. This rearrangement joins TRBV5-1 to TRBJ2-5, with 12 bases fitting TRBD1. Germline CDR1 and CDR2: SGHRS and YFSETQ. The trim removed 3 bases at V and 1 base at J, leaving 4 bases unmatched. The CDR3 loop spans 16 amino acids. The CDR3 is CASSSGTGGRQETQYF. CDR3 sequence (DNA): TGCGCCAGCAGCTCTGGGACAGGGGGCCGCCAAGAGACCCAGTACTTC. Combining the CDR3 with reference TRBV5-1 and TRBJ2-5 gives the whole variable domain KAGVTQTPRYLIKTRGQQVTLSCSPISGHRSVSWYQQTPGQGLQFLFEYFSETQRNKGNFPGRFSGRQFSNSRSEMNVSTLELGDSALYLCASSSGTGGRQETQYFGPGTRLLVL.

This clonotype occurred many times. For a library built for alpha chains, this beta chain is a stray read; little rests on its size. Written as DNA, the CDR3 is TGTGCCAGCAGTTTCCCGACAGGGGGGAGCAATCAGCCCCAGCATTTT. Translating gives CASSFPTGGSNQPQHF. The chain carries TRBV28 and TRBJ1-5, with 9 nucleotides matching TRBD1. After removal of 3 bases from V and 1 base from J, the junction contained 4 bases not matched to a gene. The CDR3 sequence is 16 residues long. Germline V gene sequence: CDR1 MDHEN, CDR2 SYDVKM.

By share, this clonotype ranks as medium-sized. Little can be read into the size of this beta chain, an off-target read in a library designed for alpha chains. The chain employs TRBV29-1 and TRBJ2-1, with a weak D call TRBD1 (5 bases). Germline V gene data show CDR1 as SQVTM and CDR2 as ANQGSEA. V was clipped by 1 base and J by 0 bases, with 16 bases between them. The CDR3 contains 17 residues. CDR3: CSVEVSGHQSSYNEQFF. CDR3 sequence (DNA): TGCAGCGTTGAAGTTTCCGGACACCAGAGCTCCTACAATGAGCAGTTCTTC.

A note on this clonotype: The library was built for alpha chains, so this beta chain is an off-target read and its size means little. The V gene is TRBV11-2, the J gene TRBJ2-5; 11 positions agree with TRBD2. Germline V lookup: CDR1 SGHAT, CDR2 FQNNGV. The CDR3 is 17 amino acids. The V gene end was trimmed by 5 bases and the J gene end by 4 bases; junction bases not matched to a gene: 12. The CDR3 sequence is CASSPRKKTSGAETQYF. CDR3 DNA sequence: TGTGCCAGCAGCCCCAGGAAAAAGACTAGCGGGGCAGAGACCCAGTACTTC.

Details on this clonotype: This beta chain is a stray sequence in a library constructed for alpha chains; its clone size is not meaningful. This chain links TRBV20-1 with TRBJ2-1; 7 nucleotides align to TRBD2. Per the germline V gene, CDR1 is DFQATT and CDR2 is SNEGSKA (reference sequence). J was trimmed by 4 bases and V by 4 bases; bases with no gene match: 10. CDR3 length: 15 amino acids. The CDR3 region is CSATLAGGRYNEQFF. CDR3 coding DNA: TGCAGTGCTACCTTAGCGGGTGGGCGGTACAATGAGCAGTTCTTC.

On this clonotype: The size of this beta chain means little, since it is a stray read in a library made for alpha chains. V usage is TRBV7-2 and J usage is TRBJ2-1, with 7 nucleotides matching TRBD1. V lost 3 bases to trimming and J lost 4 bases; unmatched junction nucleotides: 6. This CDR3 comprises 15 residues. Germline CDR1 reads SGHTA; CDR2 reads FQGNSA. The CDR3 loop is CASSFTGTAYNEQFF. DNA for the CDR3: TGTGCCAGCAGCTTTACCGGGACAGCGTACAATGAGCAGTTCTTC.

Regarding this clonotype: With the library built for alpha chains, this beta chain is off target and its frequency is not meaningful. This chain connects TRBV3-1 to TRBJ2-7, with D perhaps given as TRBD1 or TRBD2 (5 bases each). Trimming took off 5 bases at V and 1 base at J, with 9 bases between the two ends. Germline lookup yields CDR1 LGHDT and CDR2 YNNKEL (reference sequence). This CDR3 region has 13 residues. For the CDR3, the DNA is TGTGCCAGCAGCGGGGACGAATCCTACGAGCAGTACTTC. It encodes CASSGDESYEQYF.

By sample share, this clonotype is medium-sized. This beta chain is a stray read from a library made for alpha chains; its abundance is not meaningful. The chain couples TRBV12-3 or TRBV12-4 to TRBJ2-1; the D call may be TRBD1 or TRBD2 (5 bases each). This CDR3 spans 16 amino acids. V lost 6 bases and J 1 base, leaving 16 bases between the germline ends. In DNA, the CDR3 is TGTGCCAGCAGCTCCGGGACCCCAAATTCCTACAATGAGCAGTTCTTC. Translated: CASSSGTPNSYNEQFF.

This clonotype was observed at least ten times. Little can be read into the size of this beta chain, an off-target read in a library designed for alpha chains. The genes are TRBV18 and TRBJ1-2; D not certain. The CDR3 consists of 15 residues. CDR1 and CDR2 (germline): KGHSH, LQKENI. Deletions cut 1 base from V and 2 bases from J, with 11 bases between. CDR3 residues: CASSPLPEVNYGYTF. The CDR3 bases are TGTGCCAGCTCACCACTACCAGAGGTCAACTATGGCTACACCTTC.

In this sample, this clonotype turned up many times. Since the library was made to target alpha chains, this beta chain is a stray read and its abundance is not meaningful. This chain links TRBV29-1 with TRBJ2-5, with 9 bases aligning to TRBD2. Germline-derived CDR1 and CDR2 are SQVTM and ANQGSEA. This CDR3 comprises 17 residues. With 6 bases clipped from V and 2 bases from J, the junction kept 16 bases outside the gene matches. This chain's CDR3 is CSVRTSSGSFRQETQYF. The CDR3 DNA sequence: TGCAGCGTCCGGACTAGTAGCGGGAGTTTTCGTCAAGAGACCCAGTACTTC.

In its sample, this clonotype was seen many times. For a library built for alpha chains, this beta chain is a stray read; little rests on its size. The V gene is TRBV5-4, the J gene TRBJ2-3; 8 bases are a match to TRBD1. This CDR3 has 14 amino acids. The germline gives CDR1 SGHNT, CDR2 YYREEE (reference sequence). V trimming: 1 base; J trimming: 5 bases; junction bases outside the gene matches: 3. The CDR3 nucleotides are TGTGCCAGCAGCTTGCAGGGGGCGAAAGATACGCAGTATTTT. Protein sequence: CASSLQGAKDTQYF.

This clonotype is termed medium-sized (0.01 to 0.1%). Little can be read into the size of this beta chain, an off-target read in a library designed for alpha chains. The chain recombines TRBV6-1 with TRBJ2-1; D is tentatively TRBD1 or TRBD2 (5 bases each). This CDR3 has 13 residues. Germline loops: CDR1 MNHNS, CDR2 SASEGT. Trimming took off 3 bases at V and 3 bases at J, with 6 bases between the two ends. CDR3 protein: CASSEGVYNEQFF. In nucleotides, the CDR3 is TGTGCCAGCAGTGAGGGGGTCTACAATGAGCAGTTCTTC.